What follows describes a single T cell receptor beta chain. Its antigen is unknown. The source of the sample is a study of shared clonotypes between healthy human individuals. Points from the study as a whole: Non-shared clonotypes had lower generation probabilities than those shared by all four donors.

V dropped 4 bases and J dropped 3; count of bases not matched to a gene: 7. Germline V lookup: CDR1 SQVTM, CDR2 ANQGSEA. This CDR3 has 15 residues. Clones were sequenced by immunoSEQ multiplex PCR, and TCRdb holds only the in-frame ones, with some missing. Of around 690,000 clones detected, roughly 87% appear once; the ten largest clones hold about 34%. Sequenced: memory CD8+ T cells from PBMCs. Subset meaning: CD45RO+ cells pooled with CCR7-negative TemRA cells. The sequence was obtained from a man aged 18 to 29 in good health. Some clones in this sample may be carry-over from other donors' samples. The rearrangement links TRBV29-1 to TRBJ1-1; the match to TRBD1 covers 11 bases. The CDR3 region has the DNA TGCAGCGTTGTGAGGACAGGGGGCATTTACACTGAAGCTTTCTTT. It yields the protein CSVVRTGGIYTEAFF.